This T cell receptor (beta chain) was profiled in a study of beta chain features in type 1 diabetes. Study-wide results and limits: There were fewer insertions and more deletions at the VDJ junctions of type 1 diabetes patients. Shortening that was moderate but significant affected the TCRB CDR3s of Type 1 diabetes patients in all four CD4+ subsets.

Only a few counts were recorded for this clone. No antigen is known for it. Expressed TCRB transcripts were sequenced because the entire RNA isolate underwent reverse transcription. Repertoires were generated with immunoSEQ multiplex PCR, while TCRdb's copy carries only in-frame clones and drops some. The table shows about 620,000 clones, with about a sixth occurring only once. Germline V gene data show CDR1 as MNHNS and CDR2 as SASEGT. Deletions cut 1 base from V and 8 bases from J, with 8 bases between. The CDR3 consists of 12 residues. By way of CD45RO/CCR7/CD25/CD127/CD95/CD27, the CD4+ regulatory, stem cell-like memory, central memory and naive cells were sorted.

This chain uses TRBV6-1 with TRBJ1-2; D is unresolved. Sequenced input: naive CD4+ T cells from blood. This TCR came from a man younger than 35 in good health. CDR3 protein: CASSEVRGGYTF. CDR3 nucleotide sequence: TGTGCCAGCAGTGAAGTGAGAGGGGGCTACACCTTC.